This T cell receptor beta chain derives from a study of cytotoxic CD8 clonotypes in ibrutinib-treated CLL. Study-wide results and limits: Public clonotypes were rare and shrank or held steady on treatment. The study sampled sustained-remission and progressing patients at different times.

The CDR3 runs to 12 residues. The J segment lost 8 bases and the V segment lost 4 bases, leaving 4 bases of the junction unmatched. CDR1 and CDR2 from the germline V gene are SGHRS and YFSETQ. Generated by immunoSEQ multiplex PCR, the TCRdb table keeps only in-frame clones and is missing some. The data show roughly 150,000 clones, about 88% seen once. As for this clone: Its antigen is unidentified.

The chain is built from TRBV5-1 and TRBJ1-1, with 8 bases identical to TRBD1. The sequence came from a human donor with chronic lymphocytic leukemia. The source material was PBMCs, sampled at disease progression, from a patient treated with ibrutinib. The CDR3 sequence is CASSIRTGEAFF. In nucleotides, the CDR3 is TGCGCCAGCAGCATAAGGACAGGGGAAGCTTTCTTT.